The T cell receptor beta chain described here comes from a study of blood T cell repertoires in COVID-19. The overall study: The analysed material was cDNA or gDNA that came from T cells, B-cell-depleted T cells, or PBMCs.

CDR1 is LNHDA and CDR2 is SQIVND in the germline V gene (reference sequence). CDR3 size: 15 residues. V lost 2 bases to trimming and J lost 3 bases; unmatched junction nucleotides: 6. Using immunoSEQ multiplex PCR, the repertoire was profiled, and TCRdb retains in-frame clones only, with some absent. Among about 200,000 clones listed, 65% to 90% were seen once. Each participant's cohort was designated according to participant-reported clinical history. Sequencing input: PBMCs or T cells enriched from blood (not recorded which). The chain has TRBV19 and TRBJ2-7, with 8 bases lining up with TRBD1. The clonotype comes from a woman in her thirties or forties with acute COVID-19. The CDR3 DNA reads as TGTGCCAGTAGTATACACGGCGGACAGGGCTACGAGCAGTACTTC. It translates to CASSIHGGQGYEQYF.